This T cell receptor (beta chain) was documented in a study of cytomegalovirus exposure and HLA in healthy donors. The PCR had 60 Vbeta and 13 Jbeta primers. Profiled with immunoSEQ multiplex PCR; TCRdb holds only in-frame clones, not every one. Among about 160,000 clones listed, roughly 80% were seen once. CDR1 and CDR2 (germline): SGHTS, YDEGEE. The CDR3 runs 16 residues. Trimming left V 4 bases short and J 1 base short, with 18 bases between. Concerning this clone: Its antigen is still unknown.

Overall study findings and caveats: Immune exposure was documented only through CMV serostatus. In a later analysis, at a false discovery rate of 0.05, 16,951 TCR beta sequences were associated with HLA alleles.

The sample comprised PBMCs. The genes are TRBV5-8 and TRBJ2-7; D possibly corresponds to TRBD2 (6 bases). The receptor comes from a woman aged 30 to 39 in good health and CMV-seronegative. The CDR3 reads CASSQDSRGRSYEQYF. For the CDR3, the DNA is TGTGCCAGCAGCCAGGATTCGCGGGGTAGGTCCTACGAGCAGTACTTC.